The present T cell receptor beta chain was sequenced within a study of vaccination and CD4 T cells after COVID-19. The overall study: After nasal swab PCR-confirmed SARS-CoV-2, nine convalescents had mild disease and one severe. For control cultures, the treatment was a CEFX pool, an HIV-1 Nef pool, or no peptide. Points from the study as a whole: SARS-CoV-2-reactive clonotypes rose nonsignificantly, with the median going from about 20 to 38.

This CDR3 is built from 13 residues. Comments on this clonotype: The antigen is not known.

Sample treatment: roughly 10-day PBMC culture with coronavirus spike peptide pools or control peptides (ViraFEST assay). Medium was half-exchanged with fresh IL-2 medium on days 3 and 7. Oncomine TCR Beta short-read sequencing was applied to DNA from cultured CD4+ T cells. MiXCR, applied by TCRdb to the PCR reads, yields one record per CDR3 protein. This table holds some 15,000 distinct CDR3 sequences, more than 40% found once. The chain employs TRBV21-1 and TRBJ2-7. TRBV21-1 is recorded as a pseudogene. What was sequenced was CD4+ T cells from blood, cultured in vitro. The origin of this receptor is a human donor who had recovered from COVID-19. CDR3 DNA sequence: TGTGCCAGCATCGAAACTACCCGTCTGGGGCAGTACTTC. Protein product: CASIETTRLGQYF.